This TCR beta chain was captured by sequencing in a study of beta chain features in type 1 diabetes. Notes on the study in general: Type 1 diabetes patients showed fewer insertions and more deletions at VDJ junctions. Shortening that was moderate but significant affected the TCRB CDR3s of Type 1 diabetes patients in all four CD4+ subsets. In the patient group, naive, central memory and Treg TCRB repertoires seemed more alike than in the healthy donor group.

All of the isolated RNA was reverse transcribed, so expressed TCRB transcripts were sequenced. About 3.57 million reads were obtained on average from naive, central memory and regulatory T cell samples. Assay: immunoSEQ multiplex PCR; the TCRdb copy retains only in-frame clones and omits some. This sample has a few hundred thousand clones, with roughly 12% found just once. In regard to this clone: The antigen is undetermined. The identical CDR3 is also encoded by other nucleotide sequences in the sample.

Sampling consisted of one heparinised blood draw per donor, averaging approximately 100 mL. Losses at the gene ends were 10 bases for V and 7 bases for J; bases not matched to a gene: 13. Per the germline V gene, CDR1 is LGHNA and CDR2 is YSLEER. This CDR3 is 15 amino acids long. The TCR sequence derives from a woman in her late teens or twenties with type 1 diabetes. Specimen: naive CD4+ T cells from blood. The V and J genes are TRBV4-3 and TRBJ1-6; 7 bases align to TRBD1. CDR3 in amino acids: CATRRGGEGNSPLHF. The CDR3, as DNA: TGCGCCACCCGGCGAGGGGGCGAAGGAAATTCACCCCTCCACTTT.